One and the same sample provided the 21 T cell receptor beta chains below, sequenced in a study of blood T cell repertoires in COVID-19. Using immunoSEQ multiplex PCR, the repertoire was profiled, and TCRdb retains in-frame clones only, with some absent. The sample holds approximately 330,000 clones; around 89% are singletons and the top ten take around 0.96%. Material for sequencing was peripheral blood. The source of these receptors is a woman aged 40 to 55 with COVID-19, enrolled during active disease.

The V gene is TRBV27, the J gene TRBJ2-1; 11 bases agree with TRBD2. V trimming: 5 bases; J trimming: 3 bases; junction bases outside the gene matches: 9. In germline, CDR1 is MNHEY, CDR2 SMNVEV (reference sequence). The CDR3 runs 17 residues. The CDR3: CASSQDRLAGLYNEQFF. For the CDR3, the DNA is TGTGCCAGCAGTCAAGATCGACTAGCGGGGCTCTACAATGAGCAGTTCTTC.

The CDR3 spells CASSSTGWDTEAFF. DNA of the CDR3: TGTGCCAGCAGTTCTACAGGGTGGGACACTGAAGCTTTCTTT. V gene TRBV28 combines with J gene TRBJ1-1, with a weak D call TRBD1 (6 bases). CDR1 and CDR2 from the germline V gene are MDHEN and SYDVKM. This CDR3 region has 14 residues. V was clipped by 4 bases and J by 3 bases, with 12 bases between them.

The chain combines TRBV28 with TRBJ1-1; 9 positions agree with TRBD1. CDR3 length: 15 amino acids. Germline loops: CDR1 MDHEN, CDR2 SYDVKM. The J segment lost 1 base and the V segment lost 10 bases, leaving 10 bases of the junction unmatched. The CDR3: CAICGTGSGNTEAFF. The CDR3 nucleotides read TGTGCCATCTGCGGGACAGGGTCCGGGAACACTGAAGCTTTCTTT.

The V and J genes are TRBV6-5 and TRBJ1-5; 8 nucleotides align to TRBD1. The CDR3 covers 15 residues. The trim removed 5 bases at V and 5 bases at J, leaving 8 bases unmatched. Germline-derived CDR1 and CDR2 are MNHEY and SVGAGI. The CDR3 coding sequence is TGTGCCAGCAGTCTTGGACAGGGTCGGGATCAGCCCCAGCATTTT. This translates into CASSLGQGRDQPQHF.

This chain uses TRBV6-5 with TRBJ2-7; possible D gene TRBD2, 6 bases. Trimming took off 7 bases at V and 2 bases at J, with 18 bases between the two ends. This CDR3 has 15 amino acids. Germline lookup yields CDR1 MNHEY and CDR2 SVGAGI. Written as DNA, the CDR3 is TGTGCCAGCAACTACCGGAGGGCCGGTACCTACGAGCAGTACTTC. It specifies CASNYRRAGTYEQYF.

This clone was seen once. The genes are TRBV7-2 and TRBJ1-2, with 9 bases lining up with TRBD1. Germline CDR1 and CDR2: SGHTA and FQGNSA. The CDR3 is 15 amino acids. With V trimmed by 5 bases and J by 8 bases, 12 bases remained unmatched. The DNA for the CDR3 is TGTGCCAGCAGCGCACGCTTAACAGGGGGCTGGGGCTACACCTTC. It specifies CASSARLTGGWGYTF.

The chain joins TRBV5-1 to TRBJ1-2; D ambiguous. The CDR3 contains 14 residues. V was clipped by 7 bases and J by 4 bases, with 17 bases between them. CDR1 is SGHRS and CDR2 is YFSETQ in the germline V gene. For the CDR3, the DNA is TGCGCCAGCGGGGATGGAGGACCGACCTATGGCTACACCTTC. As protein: CASGDGGPTYGYTF.

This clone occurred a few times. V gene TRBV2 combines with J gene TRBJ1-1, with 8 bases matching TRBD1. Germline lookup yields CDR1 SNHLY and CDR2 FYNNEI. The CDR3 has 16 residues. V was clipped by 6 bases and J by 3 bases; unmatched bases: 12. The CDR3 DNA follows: TGTGCCAGCAGCTCTCGGCCCCCGACAGGGGACACTGAAGCTTTCTTT. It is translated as CASSSRPPTGDTEAFF.

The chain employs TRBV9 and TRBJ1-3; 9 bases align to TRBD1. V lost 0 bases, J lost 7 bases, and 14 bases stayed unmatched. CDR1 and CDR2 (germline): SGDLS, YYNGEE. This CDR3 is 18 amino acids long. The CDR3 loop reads CASSVEGTGFGVGNTIYF. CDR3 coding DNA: TGTGCCAGCAGCGTAGAAGGGACAGGGTTTGGGGTAGGGAACACCATATATTTT.

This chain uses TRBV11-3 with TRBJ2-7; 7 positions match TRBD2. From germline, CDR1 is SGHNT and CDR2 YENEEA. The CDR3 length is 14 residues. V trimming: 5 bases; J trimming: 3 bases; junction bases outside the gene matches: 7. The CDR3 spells CASSISGTNYEQYF. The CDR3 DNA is TGTGCCAGCAGCATCAGCGGGACTAACTACGAGCAGTACTTC.

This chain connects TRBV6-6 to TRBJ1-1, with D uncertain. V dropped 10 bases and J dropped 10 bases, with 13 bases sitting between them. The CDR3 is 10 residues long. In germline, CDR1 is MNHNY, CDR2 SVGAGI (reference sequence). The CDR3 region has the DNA TGTGCCACCGAGCAACGTGGAGCTTTCTTT. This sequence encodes CATEQRGAFF.

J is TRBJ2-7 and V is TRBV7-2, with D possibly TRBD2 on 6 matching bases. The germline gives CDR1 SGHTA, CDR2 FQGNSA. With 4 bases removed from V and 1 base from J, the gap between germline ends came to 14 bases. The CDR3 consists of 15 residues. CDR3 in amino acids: CASSSRGGISYEQYF. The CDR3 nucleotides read TGTGCCAGCAGCTCCCGGGGCGGGATATCCTACGAGCAGTACTTC.

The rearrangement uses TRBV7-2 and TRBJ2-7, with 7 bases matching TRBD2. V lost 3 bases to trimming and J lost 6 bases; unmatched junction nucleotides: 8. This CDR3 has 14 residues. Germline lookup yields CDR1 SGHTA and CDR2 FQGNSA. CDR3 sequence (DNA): TGTGCCAGCAGCTTTGGCGGGAGCCTCCGCGAGCAGTACTTC. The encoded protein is CASSFGGSLREQYF.

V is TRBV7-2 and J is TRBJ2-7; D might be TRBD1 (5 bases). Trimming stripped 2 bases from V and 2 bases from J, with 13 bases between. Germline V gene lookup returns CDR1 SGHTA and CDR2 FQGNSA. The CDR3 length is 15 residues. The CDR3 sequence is CASSLQGARTYEQYF. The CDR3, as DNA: TGTGCCAGCAGCTTACAAGGGGCACGGACCTACGAGCAGTACTTC.

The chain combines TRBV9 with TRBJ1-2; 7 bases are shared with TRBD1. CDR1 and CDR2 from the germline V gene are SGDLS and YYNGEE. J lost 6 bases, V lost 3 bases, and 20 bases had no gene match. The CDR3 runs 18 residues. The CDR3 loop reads CASSEAGTALRFSHGYTF. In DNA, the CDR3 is TGTGCCAGCAGCGAAGCCGGGACAGCTCTACGGTTTTCTCATGGCTACACCTTC.

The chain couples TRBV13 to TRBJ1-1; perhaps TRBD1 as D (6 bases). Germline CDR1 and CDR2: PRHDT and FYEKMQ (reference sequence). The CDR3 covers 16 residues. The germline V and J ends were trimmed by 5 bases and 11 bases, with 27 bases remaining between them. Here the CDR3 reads CASSPKDGQGQLGAFF. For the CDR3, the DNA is TGTGCCAGCAGCCCAAAGGACGGGCAGGGGCAACTTGGGGCTTTCTTT.

The CDR3 spells CASSAIGQGAGYGYTF. CDR3 sequence (DNA): TGTGCCAGCAGCGCGATCGGACAGGGGGCCGGCTATGGCTACACCTTC. The chain uses TRBV9 and TRBJ1-2, with 11 bases lining up with TRBD1. With 3 bases clipped from V and 4 bases from J, the junction kept 8 bases outside the gene matches. CDR1 SGDLS and CDR2 YYNGEE come from the germline V gene. The CDR3 is made up of 16 amino acids.

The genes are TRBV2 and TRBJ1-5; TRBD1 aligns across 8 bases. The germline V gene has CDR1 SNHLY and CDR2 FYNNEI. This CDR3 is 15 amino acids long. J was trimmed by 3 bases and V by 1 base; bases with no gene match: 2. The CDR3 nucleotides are TGTGCCAGCAGTGAAGGGACAGGGTACAATCAGCCCCAGCATTTT. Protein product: CASSEGTGYNQPQHF.

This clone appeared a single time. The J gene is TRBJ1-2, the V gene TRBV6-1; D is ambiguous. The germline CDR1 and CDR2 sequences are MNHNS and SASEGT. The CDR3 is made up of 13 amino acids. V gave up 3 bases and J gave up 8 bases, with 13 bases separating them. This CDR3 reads CASSEAWAFGYTF. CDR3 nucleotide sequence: TGTGCCAGCAGTGAGGCCTGGGCATTCGGCTACACCTTC.

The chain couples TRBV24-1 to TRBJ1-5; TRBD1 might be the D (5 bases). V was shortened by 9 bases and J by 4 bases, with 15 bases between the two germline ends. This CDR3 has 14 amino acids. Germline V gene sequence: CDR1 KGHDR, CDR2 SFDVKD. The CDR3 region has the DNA TGTGCCACCCCGGACAAGAAAGAAAATCAGCCCCAGCATTTT. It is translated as CATPDKKENQPQHF.

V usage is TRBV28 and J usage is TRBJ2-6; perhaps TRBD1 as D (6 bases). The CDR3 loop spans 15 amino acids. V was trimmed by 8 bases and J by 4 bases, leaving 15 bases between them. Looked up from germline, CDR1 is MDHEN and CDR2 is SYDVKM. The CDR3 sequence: CASQFPGDGANVLTF. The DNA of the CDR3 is TGTGCCAGCCAGTTTCCAGGGGACGGGGCCAACGTCCTGACTTTC.